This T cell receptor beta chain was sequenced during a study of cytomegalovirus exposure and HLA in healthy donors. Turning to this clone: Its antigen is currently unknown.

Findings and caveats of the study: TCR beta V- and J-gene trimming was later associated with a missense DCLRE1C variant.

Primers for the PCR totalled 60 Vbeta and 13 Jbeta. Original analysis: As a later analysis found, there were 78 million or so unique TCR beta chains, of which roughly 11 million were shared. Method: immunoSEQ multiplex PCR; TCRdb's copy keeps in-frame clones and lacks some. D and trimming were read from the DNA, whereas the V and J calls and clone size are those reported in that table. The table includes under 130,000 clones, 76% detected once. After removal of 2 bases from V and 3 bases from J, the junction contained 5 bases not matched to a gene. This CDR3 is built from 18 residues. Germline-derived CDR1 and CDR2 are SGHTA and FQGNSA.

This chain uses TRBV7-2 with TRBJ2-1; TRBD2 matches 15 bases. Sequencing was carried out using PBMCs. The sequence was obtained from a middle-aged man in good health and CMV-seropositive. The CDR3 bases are TGTGCCAGCAGCTTATCGGGACTAGCGGGGGGAGTCTACAATGAGCAGTTCTTC. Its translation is CASSLSGLAGGVYNEQFF.